These 25 T cell receptor beta chains originate from one sample sequenced in a study of cytomegalovirus exposure and HLA in healthy donors. PCR was performed using 60 Vbeta and 13 Jbeta primers. Only in-frame clones appear in the TCRdb table, and some are missing; sequencing was by immunoSEQ multiplex PCR. The table has 200,000 or so clones, 77% seen once. Sequencing used PBMCs. The receptors derive from a woman in her 30s in good health and CMV-seropositive.

The J gene is TRBJ2-5, the V gene TRBV19, with D possibly TRBD1 on 5 matching bases. CDR1 is LNHDA and CDR2 is SQIVND in the germline V gene (reference sequence). This CDR3 spans 16 amino acids. V lost 3 bases and J lost 4, with 18 bases in between. CDR3 sequence: CASSISAGPPLETQYF. CDR3 coding DNA: TGTGCCAGTAGTATCAGTGCAGGGCCCCCGCTAGAGACCCAGTACTTC.

This clone is a singleton in its sample. This chain links TRBV28 with TRBJ1-5, with D uncertain. Germline CDR1 reads MDHEN; CDR2 reads SYDVKM. CDR3 length: 14 residues. V was cut by 3 bases and J by 6 bases, with 12 bases left in between. CDR3 protein: CASSFSGWGQPQHF. CDR3 coding DNA: TGTGCCAGCAGTTTTTCGGGGTGGGGTCAGCCCCAGCATTTT. Full variable domain (missing parts from reference TRBV28 and TRBJ1-5): DVKVTQSSRYLVKRTGEKVFLECVQDMDHENMFWYRQDPGLGLRLIYFSYDVKMKEKGDIPEGYSVSREKKERFSLILESASTNQTSMYLCASSFSGWGQPQHFGDGTRLSIL.

This clone has just a few counts. This chain uses TRBV5-5 with TRBJ1-6; D uncertain. This CDR3 contains 15 residues. Looked up from germline, CDR1 is SGHKS and CDR2 is YYEKEE (reference sequence). Trimming took 0 bases from V and 1 from J, leaving 5 bases between them. The CDR3 is CASSLELSYNSPLHF. CDR3 in DNA: TGTGCCAGCAGCTTGGAACTATCCTATAATTCACCCCTCCACTTT.

The chain joins TRBV30 to TRBJ2-5; TRBD2 might be the D (6 bases). The germline CDR1 and CDR2 sequences are GTSNPN and SVGIG (reference sequence). V gave up 0 bases and J gave up 2 bases, with 13 bases separating them. CDR3 length: 15 residues. The CDR3 sequence is CAWSVRSRGQETQYF. The CDR3 DNA sequence: TGTGCCTGGAGTGTACGGTCCCGGGGGCAAGAGACCCAGTACTTC.

This rearrangement joins TRBV7-2 to TRBJ1-4; TRBD1 matches 8 bases. Germline trimming cut 1 base from V and 7 bases from J; bases unmatched to any gene: 2. Germline V gives CDR1 SGHTA, CDR2 FQGNSA. The CDR3 contains 14 residues. CDR3 loop: CASSLGQGFEKLFF. The CDR3 bases are TGTGCCAGCAGCTTAGGACAGGGGTTTGAAAAACTGTTTTTT.

This clone was seen a few times. The chain uses TRBV30 and TRBJ1-1; D remains unclear. The V end lost 5 bases, the J end lost 4 bases, and 14 bases lay between the germline ends. This CDR3 has 13 amino acids. Per germline, CDR1 GTSNPN and CDR2 SVGIG (reference sequence). The CDR3: CAWSPNIGTEAFF. The CDR3 bases are TGTGCCTGGTCCCCTAATATTGGCACTGAAGCTTTCTTT.

V and J are TRBV13 and TRBJ2-5, with 8 bases matching TRBD1. CDR1 and CDR2 (germline): PRHDT, FYEKMQ (reference sequence). CDR3 length: 15 amino acids. Germline trimming cut 5 bases from V and 5 bases from J; bases unmatched to any gene: 10. The CDR3 region is CASSPDRGIVETQYF. Written as DNA, the CDR3 is TGTGCCAGCAGCCCCGACAGGGGAATCGTCGAGACCCAGTACTTC.

V and J are TRBV28 and TRBJ1-2; 8 nucleotides line up with TRBD1. The V segment lost 4 bases and the J segment 8 bases; nucleotides outside the gene matches: 18. Germline V gene sequence: CDR1 MDHEN, CDR2 SYDVKM. The CDR3 has 17 amino acids. The CDR3 nucleotides are TGTGCCAGCAGTTCGACCCCGACAGGGACAGGCGCTCGCGGCTACACCTTC. Residues: CASSSTPTGTGARGYTF.

This clone occurred a few times. The V call is TRBV6-1, the J call TRBJ2-5; D may be TRBD2 (6 bases). Germline V gene sequence: CDR1 MNHNS, CDR2 SASEGT. V was pared by 3 bases and J by 6 bases, with 14 bases between. The length of the CDR3 is 14 residues. CDR3 amino acids: CASSEGGVRKTQYF. The CDR3, as DNA: TGTGCCAGCAGTGAGGGAGGAGTAAGGAAGACCCAGTACTTC.

V gene TRBV18 combines with J gene TRBJ2-7; maybe TRBD1 (6 bases). Trimming took off 3 bases at V and 5 bases at J, with 17 bases between the two ends. The germline CDR1 and CDR2 sequences are KGHSH and LQKENI. This CDR3 has 15 amino acids. CDR3 sequence: CASSPTGHQSHEQYF. The CDR3 bases are TGTGCCAGCTCACCCACGGGACACCAAAGCCACGAGCAGTACTTC.

The chain combines TRBV19 with TRBJ1-5; TRBD1 matches at 7 bases. Germline V lookup: CDR1 LNHDA, CDR2 SQIVND (reference sequence). The CDR3 sequence is 15 residues long. The J segment lost 4 bases and the V segment lost 7 bases, leaving 10 bases of the junction unmatched. CDR3 in amino acids: CASNNQGVENQPQHF. CDR3 coding DNA: TGTGCCAGTAACAATCAGGGGGTGGAAAATCAGCCCCAGCATTTT. Full variable domain (outside the CDR3, taken from reference TRBV19 and TRBJ1-5): DGGITQSPKYLFRKEGQNVTLSCEQNLNHDAMYWYRQDPGQGLRLIYYSQIVNDFQKGDIAEGYSVSREKKESFPLTVTSAQKNPTAFYLCASNNQGVENQPQHFGDGTRLSIL.

The chain carries TRBV28 and TRBJ2-7; 8 nucleotides align to TRBD2. CDR1 and CDR2 (germline): MDHEN, SYDVKM. The CDR3 sequence is 15 residues long. Unmatched junction bases numbered 6, after V lost 5 bases and J lost 0 bases. CDR3 amino acids: CASSPPTSGSYEQYF. The CDR3, as DNA: TGTGCCAGCAGTCCCCCTACTAGCGGCTCCTACGAGCAGTACTTC.

In its sample, this clone was seen a few times. The chain has TRBV15 and TRBJ1-4; TRBD1 matches at 8 bases. J lost 7 bases, V lost 3 bases, and 1 base had no gene match. Per the germline V gene, CDR1 is LNHNV and CDR2 is YYDKDF (reference sequence). The CDR3 totals 13 residues. CDR3 region: CATSRTGAEKLFF. The CDR3 region has the DNA TGTGCCACCAGCAGGACAGGGGCTGAAAAACTGTTTTTT. Using reference TRBV15 and TRBJ1-4 for the parts outside the CDR3, the full variable domain is DAMVIQNPRYQVTQFGKPVTLSCSQTLNHNVMYWYQQKSSQAPKLLFHYYDKDFNNEADTPDNFQSRRPNTSFCFLDIRSPGLGDTAMYLCATSRTGAEKLFFGSGTQLSVL.

The rearrangement joins TRBV29-1 to TRBJ2-1, with TRBD1 identical over 7 bases. J was trimmed by 3 bases and V by 5 bases; bases with no gene match: 7. This CDR3 region has 14 residues. Germline V CDR1 and CDR2: SQVTM, ANQGSEA. The CDR3 reads CSVPSTGLYNEQFF. The CDR3 region has the DNA TGCAGCGTTCCTTCGACAGGGCTCTACAATGAGCAGTTCTTC.

The chain links TRBV11-3 to TRBJ2-2; D ambiguous. Trimming pared 4 bases from V and 2 bases from J, leaving 2 bases between. The germline V gene has CDR1 SGHNT and CDR2 YENEEA. The CDR3 consists of 12 residues. The CDR3 DNA sequence: TGTGCCAGCAGCTCAAACACCGGGGAGCTGTTTTTT. This translates into CASSSNTGELFF. The variable domain in full, with the rest retrieved from reference TRBV11-3 and TRBJ2-2, is EAGVVQSPRYKIIEKKQPVAFWCNPISGHNTLYWYLQNLGQGPELLIRYENEEAVDDSQLPKDRFSAERLKGVDSTLKIQPAELGDSAVYLCASSSNTGELFFGEGSRLTVL.

The genes are TRBV18 and TRBJ2-1; TRBD2 matches 11 bases. The J segment lost 10 bases and the V segment lost 0 bases, leaving 5 bases of the junction unmatched. The CDR3 is 15 amino acids. Germline V lookup: CDR1 KGHSH, CDR2 LQKENI. The CDR3 DNA reads TGTGCCAGCTCACCACCTAGCGGGGGGGCCGGGGAGCAGTTCTTC. It encodes CASSPPSGGAGEQFF.

This chain joins TRBV9 and TRBJ2-1; TRBD2 matches 7 bases. The V segment lost 0 bases and the J segment 2 bases; nucleotides outside the gene matches: 5. The V gene's germline CDR1 is SGDLS and CDR2 YYNGEE. The CDR3 sequence is 16 residues long. CDR3 in amino acids: CASSVVGGSTYNEQFF. For the CDR3, the DNA is TGTGCCAGCAGCGTAGTTGGCGGGAGTACCTACAATGAGCAGTTCTTC.

This chain joins TRBV7-2 and TRBJ1-2; TRBD1 agrees at 8 bases. This CDR3 comprises 14 residues. J lost 6 bases, V lost 5 bases, and 8 bases had no gene match. In germline, CDR1 is SGHTA, CDR2 FQGNSA. The CDR3 loop is CASSATRTGNGYTF. The CDR3 coding sequence is TGTGCCAGCAGCGCCACTAGGACAGGGAATGGCTACACCTTC. The complete variable domain, with remaining parts taken from reference TRBV7-2 and TRBJ1-2, reads GAGVSQSPSNKVTEKGKDVELRCDPISGHTALYWYRQSLGQGLEFLIYFQGNSAPDKSGLPSDRFSAERTGGSVSTLTIQRTQQEDSAVYLCASSATRTGNGYTFGSGTRLTVV.

This clone is a singleton in its sample. V usage is TRBV7-9 and J usage is TRBJ2-1; 12 bases line up with TRBD2. Losses at the gene ends were 3 bases for V and 3 bases for J; bases not matched to a gene: 12. This CDR3 has 19 residues. CDR1 and CDR2 from the germline V gene are SEHNR and FQNEAQ (reference sequence). The CDR3 nucleotides read TGTGCCAGCAGCTTGGGACTAGCGGGTTCGGAGAAAGGCTACAATGAGCAGTTCTTC. It codes for CASSLGLAGSEKGYNEQFF.

The rearrangement joins TRBV7-2 to TRBJ2-2; D might be TRBD2 (6 bases). Germline CDR1 SGHTA, CDR2 FQGNSA. The germline V and J ends were trimmed by 1 base and 4 bases, with 16 bases remaining between them. This CDR3 spans 17 amino acids. In DNA form, the CDR3 reads TGTGCCAGCAGCTTAGTTATTGCGGGGCATCCCACCGGGGAGCTGTTTTTT. Its translation is CASSLVIAGHPTGELFF.

The gene calls are TRBV29-1 and TRBJ1-2, with a tentative D call TRBD1 (5 bases). Germline-derived CDR1 and CDR2 are SQVTM and ANQGSEA. Trimming removed 4 bases from V and 4 bases from J, with 19 bases in between. The CDR3 totals 15 residues. The CDR3 bases are TGCAGCGTTGGAGGCGGGACGGCTGACCTCTATGGCTACACCTTC. As protein: CSVGGGTADLYGYTF.

The chain combines TRBV5-1 with TRBJ2-1; 9 nucleotides line up with TRBD2. The germline V gene encodes CDR1 SGHRS and CDR2 YFSETQ. The junction had 1 base not matched to a gene; V was cut back by 0 bases and J by 0 bases. The CDR3 runs 16 residues. CDR3: CASSLGLAASYNEQFF. Written as DNA, the CDR3 is TGCGCCAGCAGCTTGGGACTAGCGGCCTCCTACAATGAGCAGTTCTTC.

The rearrangement uses TRBV10-3 and TRBJ1-1; a possible D gene is TRBD1 (5 bases). This CDR3 comprises 14 residues. V lost 7 bases and J lost 0, with 12 bases in between. In germline, CDR1 is ENHRY, CDR2 SYGVKD. The CDR3 DNA is TGTGCCATCAATAAGGACAAATTGAACACTGAAGCTTTCTTT. Translated: CAINKDKLNTEAFF.

The gene calls are TRBV28 and TRBJ1-1, with TRBD1 identical over 11 bases. The germline V gene has CDR1 MDHEN and CDR2 SYDVKM. The CDR3 runs to 15 residues. Losses at the gene ends were 1 base for V and 7 bases for J; bases not matched to a gene: 5. This CDR3 reads CASSLFGQGAGEAFF. Written as DNA, the CDR3 is TGTGCCAGCAGTTTATTCGGACAGGGGGCTGGTGAAGCTTTCTTT.

The chain is built from TRBV2 and TRBJ1-1; a possible D gene is TRBD1 (5 bases). This CDR3 has 12 residues. CDR1 SNHLY and CDR2 FYNNEI come from the germline V gene. V lost 8 bases and J 2 bases, leaving 9 bases between the germline ends. Here the CDR3 DNA reads TGTGCCAGCGGACAAGGAAACACTGAAGCTTTCTTT. It encodes CASGQGNTEAFF.